Each of the 24 T cell receptor beta chains below was sequenced from the same sample in a study of vaccination and CD4 T cells after COVID-19. Treatment here: approximately 10-day PBMC culture with coronavirus spike peptide pools or control peptides (ViraFEST assay). These TCRs' antigens remain unknown. Cultured CD4+ T-cell DNA underwent Oncomine TCR Beta short-read sequencing. MiXCR, applied by TCRdb to the PCR reads, yields one record per CDR3 protein. The sample lists about 3,500 distinct CDR3 sequences, 32% occurring once. Sequenced input: CD4+ T cells from blood, cultured in vitro. Receptor source: a human donor who had recovered from COVID-19.

V usage is TRBV2 and J usage is TRBJ2-3, with 12 bases that match TRBD2. J lost 4 bases, V lost 6 bases, and 8 bases had no gene match. The germline V gene has CDR1 SNHLY and CDR2 FYNNEI. The CDR3 totals 16 residues. The DNA for the CDR3 is TGTGCCAGCAGAACGCCTAGCGGGGGGGGCCCAGATACGCAGTATTTT. Its translation is CASRTPSGGGPDTQYF.

The chain carries TRBV27 and TRBJ2-3; 8 nucleotides agree with TRBD2. CDR1 is MNHEY, CDR2 SMNVEV, per germline (reference sequence). The J segment lost 2 bases and the V segment lost 2 bases, leaving 3 bases of the junction unmatched. The CDR3 has 15 amino acids. The CDR3 sequence is CASSLSSGNTDTQYF. CDR3 bases: TGTGCCAGCAGTTTAAGTAGCGGGAACACAGATACGCAGTATTTT.

This clonotype was seen a handful of times. The chain is built from TRBV5-1 and TRBJ1-2; 7 bases fit TRBD1. With V trimmed by 4 bases and J by 4 bases, 16 bases remained unmatched. Looked up from germline, CDR1 is SGHRS and CDR2 is YFSETQ. This CDR3 has 17 amino acids. In DNA form, the CDR3 reads TGCGCCAGCAGCCGAGGGGGCGGAGGAAAGTCCCTCTATGGCTACACCTTC. Translating it yields CASSRGGGGKSLYGYTF.

V gene TRBV5-1 combines with J gene TRBJ1-5, with D possibly being TRBD1 (6 bases). The germline CDR1 and CDR2 sequences are SGHRS and YFSETQ. The CDR3 consists of 14 residues. Trimming pared 4 bases from V and 4 bases from J, leaving 12 bases between. The DNA for the CDR3 is TGCGCCAGCAGCCCGGGACATCAAAATCAGCCCCAGCATTTT. Translation: CASSPGHQNQPQHF.

The chain is built from TRBV3-1 and TRBJ1-6; tentatively, D is TRBD1 (6 bases). Trimming took 4 bases from V and 9 from J, leaving 10 bases between them. The V gene's germline CDR1 is LGHDT and CDR2 YNNKEL (reference sequence). CDR3 length: 13 amino acids. Written as DNA, the CDR3 is TGTGCCAGCAGCCCGGACAGAATTTCACCCCTCCACTTT. This gives the protein CASSPDRISPLHF.

This clonotype is classed as medium-sized. V is TRBV15 and J is TRBJ1-3; 10 bases are a match to TRBD1. The germline gives CDR1 LNHNV, CDR2 YYDKDF (reference sequence). This CDR3 has 15 residues. The V and J ends lost 3 bases and 3 bases, in that order; junction bases with no gene match: 2. CDR3 sequence (DNA): TGTGCCACCAGCAGCCGGACAGGGGGTGGAAACACCATATATTTT. Translation: CATSSRTGGGNTIYF. The variable domain in full, completed from reference TRBV15 and TRBJ1-3, reads DAMVIQNPRYQVTQFGKPVTLSCSQTLNHNVMYWYQQKSSQAPKLLFHYYDKDFNNEADTPDNFQSRRPNTSFCFLDIRSPGLGDTAMYLCATSSRTGGGNTIYFGEGSWLTVV.

The J gene is TRBJ1-4, the V gene TRBV9; the D is unclear. Germline CDR1 and CDR2: SGDLS and YYNGEE. The V end was cut by 0 bases, the J end by 4 bases, with 10 bases between. CDR3 length: 15 residues. The CDR3 nucleotides are TGTGCCAGCAGCGTAGAGGGTGGCTTTAATGAAAAACTGTTTTTT. It yields the protein CASSVEGGFNEKLFF.

This clonotype was counted a few times. This sequence joins TRBV7-8 and TRBJ1-5; TRBD1 agrees at 8 bases. The junction had 10 bases not matched to a gene; V was cut back by 5 bases and J by 4 bases. The V gene's germline CDR1 is SGHVS and CDR2 FQNEAQ. This CDR3 contains 16 residues. CDR3 nucleotides: TGTGCCAGCAGCCTGTGGACAGGGTCGACTAATCAGCCCCAGCATTTT. It yields the protein CASSLWTGSTNQPQHF.

The J gene is TRBJ1-4, the V gene TRBV5-1; the D gene is possibly TRBD1 (6 bases). CDR3 length: 17 residues. From germline, CDR1 is SGHRS and CDR2 YFSETQ. Trimming shortened V by 4 bases and J by 3 bases, and 19 bases separated the two germline ends. The chain's CDR3 is CASSPGAGDVANEKLFF. Written as DNA, the CDR3 is TGCGCCAGCAGCCCGGGGGCAGGGGACGTGGCTAATGAAAAACTGTTTTTT. Full variable domain (remainder filled in from reference TRBV5-1 and TRBJ1-4): KAGVTQTPRYLIKTRGQQVTLSCSPISGHRSVSWYQQTPGQGLQFLFEYFSETQRNKGNFPGRFSGRQFSNSRSEMNVSTLELGDSALYLCASSPGAGDVANEKLFFGSGTQLSVL.

This chain connects TRBV6-1 to TRBJ2-7; 9 nucleotides align to TRBD2. CDR3 size: 14 residues. J gave up 2 bases and V 6 bases, and 5 bases lay outside the gene matches. Germline CDR1 MNHNS, CDR2 SASEGT. The CDR3, as DNA: TGTGCCAGCAGGTATAGCGGGGGCGCCTACGAGCAGTACTTC. Residues: CASRYSGGAYEQYF.

This clonotype was detected only a few times. The genes are TRBV20-1 and TRBJ2-1; D is unresolved. Trimming shortened V by 3 bases and J by 4 bases, and 13 bases separated the two germline ends. The germline CDR1 and CDR2 sequences are DFQATT and SNEGSKA (reference sequence). CDR3 length: 14 amino acids. The DNA of the CDR3 is TGCAGTGCTAGTTTGTCTGCTGGGTACAATGAGCAGTTCTTC. The encoded protein is CSASLSAGYNEQFF.

The chain combines TRBV20-1 with TRBJ2-1; D assignment may be TRBD1 or TRBD2 (6 bases each). CDR3 length: 15 amino acids. Germline V CDR1 and CDR2: DFQATT, SNEGSKA (reference sequence). The V and J ends lost 0 bases and 4 bases respectively, with 13 bases between them. CDR3 loop: CSAREGGGFYNEQFF. CDR3 bases: TGCAGTGCTAGAGAGGGGGGCGGCTTTTACAATGAGCAGTTCTTC.

This clonotype was counted between two and nine times. The chain carries TRBV2 and TRBJ1-1; perhaps TRBD1 as D (5 bases). The CDR3 loop spans 15 amino acids. V was pared by 5 bases and J by 4 bases, with 17 bases between. Per germline, CDR1 SNHLY and CDR2 FYNNEI. Here the CDR3 reads CASSIPLGEVTEAFF. In nucleotides, the CDR3 is TGTGCCAGCAGTATACCCCTAGGGGAGGTCACTGAAGCTTTCTTT.

This clonotype showed up just a few times. CDR3 sequence: CASSIGRRQTYEQYF. The CDR3 DNA reads TGTGCCAGTAGTATCGGTCGCCGGCAGACCTACGAGCAGTACTTC. The V gene is TRBV19, the J gene TRBJ2-7; D uncertain. Trimming took 3 bases from V and 2 from J, leaving 14 bases between them. Germline values: CDR1 LNHDA, CDR2 SQIVND (reference sequence). The CDR3 is made up of 15 amino acids.

This clonotype was seen only a few times. The V and J genes are TRBV20-1 and TRBJ1-2; D remains unclear. This CDR3 contains 13 residues. V lost 3 bases to trimming and J lost 4 bases, with 12 bases between them. Germline CDR1 is DFQATT and CDR2 is SNEGSKA (reference sequence). CDR3 coding DNA: TGCAGTGCTAGCAGAGGGAAGGGCTATGGCTACACCTTC. It is translated as CSASRGKGYGYTF.

The chain has TRBV12-5 and TRBJ1-2, with 7 bases aligning to TRBD1. The CDR3 extends over 13 amino acids. Germline values: CDR1 LGHNT, CDR2 FRNRAP. With 6 bases clipped from V and 3 bases from J, the junction kept 4 bases outside the gene matches. CDR3 amino acids: CASGSGQYYGYTF. The CDR3 DNA reads TGTGCTAGTGGATCGGGACAGTACTATGGCTACACCTTC.

This chain uses TRBV20-1 with TRBJ2-3; 10 positions agree with TRBD2. The CDR3 is 15 residues long. Germline-derived CDR1 and CDR2 are DFQATT and SNEGSKA (reference sequence). The J segment lost 2 bases and the V segment lost 5 bases, leaving 7 bases of the junction unmatched. CDR3: CSALSGGAITDTQYF. The CDR3, as DNA: TGCAGTGCTTTGAGCGGGGGGGCGATCACAGATACGCAGTATTTT.

J is TRBJ2-7 and V is TRBV12-3 or TRBV12-4, with a possible D match to TRBD1 (5 bases). The CDR3 has 13 residues. The V and J ends lost 1 base and 3 bases respectively, with 7 bases between them. The CDR3 DNA follows: TGTGCCAGCAGTTTAGGCAGGGTCTACGAGCAGTACTTC. The encoded protein is CASSLGRVYEQYF.

This clonotype has only a few counts. J is TRBJ1-2 and V is TRBV29-1; tentative D call: TRBD1 (6 bases). The CDR3 covers 15 residues. Germline assignment: CDR1 SQVTM and CDR2 ANQGSEA. Trimming stripped 7 bases from V and 5 bases from J, with 23 bases between. CDR3 loop: CSADDGGALGYGYTF. The CDR3 coding sequence is TGCAGCGCCGACGACGGGGGGGCACTGGGGTATGGCTACACCTTC.

A remark on this clonotype: Mismatch with germline at one junction end may stem from a read error. The V gene is TRBV18, the J gene TRBJ2-7, with TRBD1 matching over 9 bases. The CDR3 loop spans 16 amino acids. Germline CDR1 reads KGHSH; CDR2 reads LQKENI. This chain's CDR3 is CASSRTGGGGGEYRNF. CDR3 in DNA: TGTGCCAGCTCACGCACAGGGGGCGGGGGTGGAGAGTATCGGAACTTC.

In its sample, this clonotype was seen once. Given a much more abundant clone one base away, this may be a read error. This rearrangement joins TRBV6-5 to TRBJ1-1, with unresolved D. This CDR3 region has 13 residues. Germline assignment: CDR1 MNHEY and CDR2 SVGAGI. CDR3 region: CTSSYGQNTEAFF. For the CDR3, the DNA is TGTACCAGCAGTTACGGCCAGAACACTGAAGCTTTCTTT.

The gene calls are TRBV5-1 and TRBJ1-2; TRBD1 agrees at 11 bases. Germline CDR1 SGHRS, CDR2 YFSETQ. V shed 4 bases and J 8 bases; nucleotides not matched to a gene: 7. CDR3 length equals 14 residues. This chain's CDR3 is CASSLGQGALGYTF. In DNA form, the CDR3 reads TGCGCCAGCAGCCTCGGACAGGGGGCCCTAGGCTACACCTTC.

The rearrangement joins TRBV11-2 to TRBJ2-2; D is perhaps TRBD2 (7 bases). This CDR3 is 17 amino acids long. V was trimmed by 5 bases and J by 5 bases, leaving 21 bases between them. CDR1 and CDR2 (germline): SGHAT, FQNNGV. CDR3 residues: CASSPHYKGGRTGELFF. CDR3 in DNA: TGTGCCAGCAGCCCCCATTACAAGGGGGGGCGAACCGGGGAGCTGTTTTTT. The whole variable domain, filled in from reference TRBV11-2 and TRBJ2-2, reads EAGVAQSPRYKIIEKRQSVAFWCNPISGHATLYWYQQILGQGPKLLIQFQNNGVVDDSQLPKDRFSAERLKGVDSTLKIQPAKLEDSAVYLCASSPHYKGGRTGELFFGEGSRLTVL.

Only a few counts were recorded for this clonotype. The V call is TRBV15, the J call TRBJ1-1; no clear D. Germline lookup yields CDR1 LNHNV and CDR2 YYDKDF (reference sequence). The CDR3 contains 14 residues. The V end was cut by 0 bases, the J end by 8 bases, with 13 bases between. CDR3 in amino acids: CATSRDWVGAEAFF. CDR3 bases: TGTGCCACCAGCAGAGATTGGGTTGGAGCGGAAGCTTTCTTT.